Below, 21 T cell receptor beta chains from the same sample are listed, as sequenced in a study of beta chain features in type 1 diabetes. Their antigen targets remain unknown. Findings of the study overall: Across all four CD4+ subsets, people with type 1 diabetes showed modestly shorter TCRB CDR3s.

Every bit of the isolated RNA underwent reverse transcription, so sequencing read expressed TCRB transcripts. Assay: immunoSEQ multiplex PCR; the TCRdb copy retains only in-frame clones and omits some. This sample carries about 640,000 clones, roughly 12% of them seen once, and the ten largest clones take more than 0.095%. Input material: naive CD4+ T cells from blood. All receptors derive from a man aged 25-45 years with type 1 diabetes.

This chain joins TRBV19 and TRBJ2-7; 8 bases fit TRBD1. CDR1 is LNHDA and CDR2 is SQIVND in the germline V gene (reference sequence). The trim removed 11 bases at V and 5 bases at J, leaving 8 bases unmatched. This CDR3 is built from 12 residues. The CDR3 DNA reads TGTGCCGCCTCAGGGGGCGGGGACGAGCAGTACTTC. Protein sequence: CAASGGGDEQYF.

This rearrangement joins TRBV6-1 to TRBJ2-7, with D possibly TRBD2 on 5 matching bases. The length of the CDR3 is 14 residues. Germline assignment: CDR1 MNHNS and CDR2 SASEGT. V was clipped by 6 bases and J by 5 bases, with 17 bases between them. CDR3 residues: CASSPNSGVNEQYF. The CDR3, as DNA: TGTGCCAGCAGCCCCAACTCCGGGGTAAACGAGCAGTACTTC.

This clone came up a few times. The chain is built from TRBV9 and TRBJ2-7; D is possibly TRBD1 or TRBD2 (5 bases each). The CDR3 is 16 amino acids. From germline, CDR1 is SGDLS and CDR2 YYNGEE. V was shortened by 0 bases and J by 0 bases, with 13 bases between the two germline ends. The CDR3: CASSVGGETSSYEQYF. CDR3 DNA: TGTGCCAGCAGCGTAGGAGGGGAAACTAGCTCCTACGAGCAGTACTTC.

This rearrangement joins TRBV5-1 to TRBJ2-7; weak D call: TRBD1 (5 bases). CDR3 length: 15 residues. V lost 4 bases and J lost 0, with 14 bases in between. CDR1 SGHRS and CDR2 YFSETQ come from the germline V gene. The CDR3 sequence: CASSPDQGFSYEQYF. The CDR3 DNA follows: TGCGCCAGCAGCCCGGACCAGGGCTTCTCCTACGAGCAGTACTTC.

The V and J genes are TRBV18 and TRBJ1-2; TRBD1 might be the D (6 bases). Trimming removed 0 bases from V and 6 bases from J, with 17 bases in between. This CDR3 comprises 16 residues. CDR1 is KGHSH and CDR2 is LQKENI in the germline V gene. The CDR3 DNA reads TGTGCCAGCTCACCACCTTCACGGGCAGGGGATAATGGCTACACCTTC. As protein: CASSPPSRAGDNGYTF. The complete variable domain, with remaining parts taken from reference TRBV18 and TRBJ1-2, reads NAGVMQNPRHLVRRRGQEARLRCSPMKGHSHVYWYRQLPEEGLKFMVYLQKENIIDESGMPKERFSAEFPKEGPSILRIQQVVRGDSAAYFCASSPPSRAGDNGYTFGSGTRLTVV.

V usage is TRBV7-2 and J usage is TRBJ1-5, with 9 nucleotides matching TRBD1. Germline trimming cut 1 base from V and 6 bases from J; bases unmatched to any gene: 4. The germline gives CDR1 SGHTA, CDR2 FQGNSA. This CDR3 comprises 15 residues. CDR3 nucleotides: TGTGCCAGCAGCTTAGACGGGACAGGGCCTCAGCCCCAGCATTTT. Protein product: CASSLDGTGPQPQHF.

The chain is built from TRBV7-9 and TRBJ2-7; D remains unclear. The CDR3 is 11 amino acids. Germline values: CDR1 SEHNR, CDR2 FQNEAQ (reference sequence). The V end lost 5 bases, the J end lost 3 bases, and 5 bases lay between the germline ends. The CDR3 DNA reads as TGTGCCAGCAGCACCCTCTACGAGCAGTACTTC. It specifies CASSTLYEQYF. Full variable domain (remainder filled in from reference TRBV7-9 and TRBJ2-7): DTGVSQNPRHKITKRGQNVTFRCDPISEHNRLYWYRQTLGQGPEFLTYFQNEAQLEKSRLLSDRFSAERPKGSFSTLEIQRTEQGDSAMYLCASSTLYEQYFGPGTRLTVT.

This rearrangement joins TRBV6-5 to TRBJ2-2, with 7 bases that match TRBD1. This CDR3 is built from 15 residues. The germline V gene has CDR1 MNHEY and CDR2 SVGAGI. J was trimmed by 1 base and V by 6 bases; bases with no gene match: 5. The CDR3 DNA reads TGTGCCAGCAGCTCTGGACAGGTGAACACCGGGGAGCTGTTTTTT. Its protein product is CASSSGQVNTGELFF.

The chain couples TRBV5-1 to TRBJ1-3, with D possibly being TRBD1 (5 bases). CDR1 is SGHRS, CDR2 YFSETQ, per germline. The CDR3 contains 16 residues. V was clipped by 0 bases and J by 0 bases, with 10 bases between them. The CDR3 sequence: CASSLASDNSGNTIYF. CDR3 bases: TGCGCCAGCAGCTTGGCTTCGGACAACTCTGGAAACACCATATATTTT.

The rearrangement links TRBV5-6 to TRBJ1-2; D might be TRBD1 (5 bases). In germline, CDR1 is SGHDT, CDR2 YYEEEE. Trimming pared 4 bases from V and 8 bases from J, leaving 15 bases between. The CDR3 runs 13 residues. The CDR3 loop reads CASSPRLGGGYTF. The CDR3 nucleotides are TGTGCCAGCAGCCCGAGACTCGGGGGAGGCTACACCTTC.

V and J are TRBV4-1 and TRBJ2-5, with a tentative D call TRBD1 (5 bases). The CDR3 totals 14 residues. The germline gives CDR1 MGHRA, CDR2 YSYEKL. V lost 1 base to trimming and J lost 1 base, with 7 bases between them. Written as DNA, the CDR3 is TGCGCCAGCAGCCAAGGACAGAGCCAAGAGACCCAGTACTTC. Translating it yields CASSQGQSQETQYF.

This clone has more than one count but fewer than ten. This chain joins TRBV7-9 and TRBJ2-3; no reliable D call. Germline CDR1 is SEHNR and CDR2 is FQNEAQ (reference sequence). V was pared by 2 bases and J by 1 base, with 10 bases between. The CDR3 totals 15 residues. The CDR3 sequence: CASSLPASRTDTQYF. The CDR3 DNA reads TGTGCCAGCAGCTTACCGGCATCCCGCACAGATACGCAGTATTTT.

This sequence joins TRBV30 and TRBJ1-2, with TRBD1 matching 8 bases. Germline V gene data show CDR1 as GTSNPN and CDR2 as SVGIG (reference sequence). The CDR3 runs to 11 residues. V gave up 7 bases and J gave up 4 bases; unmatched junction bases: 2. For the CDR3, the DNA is TGTGCCTTAGGGACAGGCTATGGCTACACCTTC. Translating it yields CALGTGYGYTF.

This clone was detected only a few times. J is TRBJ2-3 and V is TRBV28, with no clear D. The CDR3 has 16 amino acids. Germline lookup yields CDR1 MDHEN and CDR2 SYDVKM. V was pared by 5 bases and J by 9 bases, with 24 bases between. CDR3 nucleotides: TGTGCCAGCAGTCCTTTGGTCTGGAGACGAGCGCAGACGCAGTATTTT. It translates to CASSPLVWRRAQTQYF. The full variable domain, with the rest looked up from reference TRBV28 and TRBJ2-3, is DVKVTQSSRYLVKRTGEKVFLECVQDMDHENMFWYRQDPGLGLRLIYFSYDVKMKEKGDIPEGYSVSREKKERFSLILESASTNQTSMYLCASSPLVWRRAQTQYFGPGTRLTVL.

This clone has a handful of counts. CDR3: CASSLAVREPYEQYF. DNA of the CDR3: TGCGCCAGCAGCTTGGCCGTAAGGGAGCCCTACGAGCAGTACTTC. This chain connects TRBV5-1 to TRBJ2-7; possible D gene TRBD2, 5 bases. Germline lookup yields CDR1 SGHRS and CDR2 YFSETQ. The V end was cut by 0 bases, the J end by 2 bases, with 12 bases between. This CDR3 is 15 amino acids long.

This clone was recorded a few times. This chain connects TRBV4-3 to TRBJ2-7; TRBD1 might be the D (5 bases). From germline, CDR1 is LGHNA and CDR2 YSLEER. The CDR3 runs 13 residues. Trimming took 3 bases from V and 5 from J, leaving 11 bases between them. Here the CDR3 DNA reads TGCGCCAGCAGCCATCTACTCAGGGACGAGCAGTACTTC. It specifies CASSHLLRDEQYF.

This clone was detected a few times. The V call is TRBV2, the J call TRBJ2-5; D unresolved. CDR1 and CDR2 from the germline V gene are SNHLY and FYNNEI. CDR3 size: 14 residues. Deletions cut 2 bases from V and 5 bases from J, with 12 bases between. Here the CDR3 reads CASSETWILETQYF. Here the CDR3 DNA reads TGTGCCAGCAGTGAAACGTGGATATTGGAGACCCAGTACTTC.

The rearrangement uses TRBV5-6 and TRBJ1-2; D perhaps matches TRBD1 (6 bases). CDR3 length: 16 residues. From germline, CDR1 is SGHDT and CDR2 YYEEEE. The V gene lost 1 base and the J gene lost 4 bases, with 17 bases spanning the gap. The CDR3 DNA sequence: TGTGCCAGCAGCTTGCCCCGGGGGGGCGCTTCCTATGGCTACACCTTC. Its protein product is CASSLPRGGASYGYTF.

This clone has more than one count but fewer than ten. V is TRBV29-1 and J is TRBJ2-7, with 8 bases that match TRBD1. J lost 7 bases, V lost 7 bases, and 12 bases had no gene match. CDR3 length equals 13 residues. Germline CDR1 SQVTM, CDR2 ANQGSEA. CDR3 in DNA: TGCAGCGGCTCCCGGACAGGGAACGGTGAGCAGTACTTC. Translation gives CSGSRTGNGEQYF.

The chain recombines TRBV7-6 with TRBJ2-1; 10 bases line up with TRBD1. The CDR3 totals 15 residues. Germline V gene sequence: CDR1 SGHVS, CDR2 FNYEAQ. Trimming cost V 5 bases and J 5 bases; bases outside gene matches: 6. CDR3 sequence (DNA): TGTGCCAGCAGCATAAGACAGGGGGCCAACAATGAGCAGTTCTTC. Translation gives CASSIRQGANNEQFF.

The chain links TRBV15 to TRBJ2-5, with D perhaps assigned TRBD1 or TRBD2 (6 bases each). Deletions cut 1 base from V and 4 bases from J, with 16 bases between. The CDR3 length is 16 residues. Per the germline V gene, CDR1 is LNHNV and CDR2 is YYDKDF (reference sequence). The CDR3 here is CATSRGNGGGGETQYF. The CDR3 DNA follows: TGTGCCACCAGCAGAGGAAATGGCGGAGGGGGAGAGACCCAGTACTTC.